These 22 T cell receptor beta chains share one sample of origin, sequenced in a study of T cells in Graves' hyperthyroidism and ophthalmopathy. Amplification yielded TCR beta CDR3 regions, with RNA transcripts as the source. Using the HTBI primer set, a first-round RT-PCR was run on the TCR CDR3. TCRdb reanalysed the multiplex PCR reads using MiXCR and keeps one entry per CDR3 protein. The sample has 400,000 to 550,000 distinct CDR3 sequences, less than 25% seen once. Sequenced sample: blood. These receptor sequences come from a woman between 25 and 40 years old with Graves' ophthalmopathy.

V is TRBV28 and J is TRBJ2-7; tentative D call: TRBD2 (5 bases). Per germline, CDR1 MDHEN and CDR2 SYDVKM. CDR3 length equals 15 residues. V was trimmed by 3 bases and J by 0 bases, leaving 12 bases between them. CDR3 in amino acids: CASSFRTRSSYEQYF. The CDR3 DNA reads TGTGCCAGCAGTTTTAGGACTCGGAGCTCCTACGAGCAGTACTTC.

This clonotype was recorded at least ten times. The gene calls are TRBV3-1 and TRBJ2-7; the D gene is possibly TRBD1 (6 bases). The CDR3 contains 14 residues. Germline CDR1 and CDR2: LGHDT and YNNKEL (reference sequence). V shed 1 base and J shed 5 bases, with 12 bases lying between them. The CDR3 loop is CASSQAGVWNEQYF. The CDR3 DNA sequence: TGTGCCAGCAGCCAAGCAGGGGTGTGGAACGAGCAGTACTTC.

This clonotype was counted many times. This chain joins TRBV20-1 and TRBJ1-5; D gene ambiguous. The germline V gene has CDR1 DFQATT and CDR2 SNEGSKA (reference sequence). The length of the CDR3 is 13 residues. Between the trimmed V and J ends, which lost 0 bases and 2 bases, there was a span of 5 bases. CDR3 bases: TGCAGTGCTAGAGATAAGGGCAATCAGCCCCAGCATTTT. Translation: CSARDKGNQPQHF.

This clonotype was recorded a few times. V gene TRBV28 combines with J gene TRBJ2-5; no firm D call. V lost 4 bases to trimming and J lost 5 bases, with 8 bases between them. Germline CDR1 is MDHEN and CDR2 is SYDVKM. The CDR3 is 12 residues long. The CDR3 DNA reads as TGTGCCAGCAGTTCCCCAACCGAGACCCAGTACTTC. Amino acid sequence: CASSSPTETQYF.

Regarding this clonotype: Given a much more abundant clone one base away, this may be a read error. J is TRBJ2-4 and V is TRBV20-1; 7 bases match TRBD1. The germline V gene has CDR1 DFQATT and CDR2 SNEGSKA (reference sequence). CDR3 length: 13 amino acids. CDR3 sequence reads: CSARAYRGDIKYF. CDR3 nucleotides: TGCAGTGCTAGAGCCTACAGGGGTGACATTAAGTACTTC.

This clonotype has just a few counts. V and J are TRBV20-1 and TRBJ1-1, with TRBD1 identical over 12 bases. Losses at the gene ends were 3 bases for V and 3 bases for J; bases not matched to a gene: 8. Germline loops: CDR1 DFQATT, CDR2 SNEGSKA (reference sequence). The CDR3 consists of 16 residues. The CDR3 reads CSARPGQGARDTEAFF. CDR3 coding DNA: TGCAGTGCTAGGCCGGGACAGGGGGCTCGGGACACTGAAGCTTTCTTT.

This chain joins TRBV10-1 and TRBJ2-7; 7 bases fit TRBD1. The germline V gene encodes CDR1 WNHNN and CDR2 SYGVQD (reference sequence). The CDR3 is made up of 16 amino acids. Trimming removed 8 bases from V and 3 bases from J; junction bases left unmatched: 16. The CDR3 sequence: CASPTVGQPDGYEQYF. CDR3 DNA: TGCGCCAGCCCTACTGTGGGACAGCCAGACGGCTACGAGCAGTACTTC.

V usage is TRBV5-1 and J usage is TRBJ1-2; a weak D match, TRBD1 (5 bases). Trimming stripped 0 bases from V and 8 bases from J, with 17 bases between. The length of the CDR3 is 15 residues. The V gene's germline CDR1 is SGHRS and CDR2 YFSETQ. The CDR3 sequence is CASSLGEAGTYGYTF. In DNA, the CDR3 is TGCGCCAGCAGCTTGGGGGAAGCCGGGACTTACGGCTACACCTTC.

In this sample, this clonotype turned up many times. The rearrangement joins TRBV7-9 to TRBJ2-7; maybe TRBD1 (5 bases). The CDR3 sequence is 14 residues long. In germline, CDR1 is SEHNR, CDR2 FQNEAQ (reference sequence). V lost 5 bases to trimming and J lost 4 bases, with 15 bases between them. The CDR3 region is CASSPPGAGYEQYF. The CDR3 DNA reads TGTGCCAGCAGCCCCCCTGGGGCTGGGTACGAGCAGTACTTC.

The genes are TRBV9 and TRBJ1-1, with TRBD1 identical over 7 bases. The CDR3 totals 14 residues. With 3 bases clipped from V and 5 bases from J, the junction kept 7 bases outside the gene matches. The germline gives CDR1 SGDLS, CDR2 YYNGEE. The CDR3 DNA is TGTGCCAGCAGCGCCAAGACAGGGAGGACTGAAGCTTTCTTT. Its protein product is CASSAKTGRTEAFF.

This clonotype was detected only once. The chain employs TRBV12-3 or TRBV12-4 and TRBJ2-2, with 10 bases lining up with TRBD2. This CDR3 comprises 17 residues. V lost 5 bases, J lost 0 bases, and 6 bases stayed unmatched. The CDR3 nucleotides are TGTGCCAGCAGTCCCAGGACTAGCGGTGCGAACACCGGGGAGCTGTTTTTT. Amino acid sequence: CASSPRTSGANTGELFF.

There are many counts of this clonotype. V usage is TRBV12-3 or TRBV12-4 and J usage is TRBJ1-2; tentative D call: TRBD1 (6 bases). The V and J ends lost 7 bases and 9 bases respectively, with 24 bases between them. The CDR3 totals 15 residues. The CDR3 DNA follows: TGTGCCAGCACTACCTTCCTGGACAGTTGGTATAGCTACACCTTC. Encoded protein: CASTTFLDSWYSYTF.

This clonotype was seen many times. This rearrangement joins TRBV18 to TRBJ1-1, with D unresolved. The CDR3 is 13 residues long. Germline CDR1 and CDR2: KGHSH and LQKENI. V was clipped by 2 bases and J by 8 bases, with 12 bases between them. The CDR3 region is CASSPGLDVEAFF. The CDR3 DNA reads as TGTGCCAGCTCACCAGGTCTAGACGTCGAAGCTTTCTTT.

The chain has TRBV7-4 and TRBJ1-2; TRBD1 is a possible D gene (5 bases). Trimming left V 2 bases short and J 2 bases short, with 21 bases between. Germline V gene sequence: CDR1 SGHVT, CDR2 SQSDAQ. The CDR3 is 18 residues long. The CDR3 loop is CASSLLFGGVALNYGYTF. The DNA of the CDR3 is TGTGCCAGCAGCTTATTGTTCGGGGGGGTGGCGCTAAACTATGGCTACACCTTC.

Note on this clonotype: Possible read error: a much larger clone is one base away. The genes are TRBV6-5 and TRBJ1-2; maybe TRBD1 (5 bases). The germline CDR1 and CDR2 sequences are MNHEY and SVGAGI. The CDR3 totals 13 residues. Trimming removed 3 bases from V and 3 bases from J, with 8 bases in between. The CDR3 DNA reads TGTGCCAGCAGTTATGGACACTACTATGGCTACACCTTC. This translates into CASSYGHYYGYTF.

In its sample, this clonotype was seen a few times. J is TRBJ2-2 and V is TRBV6-2 or TRBV6-3; possible D gene TRBD1, 6 bases. V lost 5 bases and J 1 base, leaving 20 bases between the germline ends. Germline assignment: CDR1 MNHEY and CDR2 SVGEGT. This CDR3 comprises 18 residues. CDR3 DNA: TGTGCCAGCAGTCCCCAGACAGGAGAGGGATGGAACACCGGGGAGCTGTTTTTT. It translates to CASSPQTGEGWNTGELFF.

The chain couples TRBV7-2 to TRBJ2-7, with D possibly being TRBD2 (7 bases). Trimming stripped 5 bases from V and 6 bases from J, with 11 bases between. CDR3 size: 12 residues. CDR1 is SGHTA and CDR2 is FQGNSA in the germline V gene. The CDR3 nucleotides are TGTGCCAGCAGCCAGGGGAGGGCCGAGCAGTACTTC. It codes for CASSQGRAEQYF. The whole variable domain, remainder taken from reference TRBV7-2 and TRBJ2-7, is GAGVSQSPSNKVTEKGKDVELRCDPISGHTALYWYRQSLGQGLEFLIYFQGNSAPDKSGLPSDRFSAERTGGSVSTLTIQRTQQEDSAVYLCASSQGRAEQYFGPGTRLTVT.

This clonotype was observed at least ten times. The chain recombines TRBV6-1 with TRBJ2-2, with a weak D call TRBD2 (6 bases). This CDR3 is 14 amino acids long. Germline CDR1 MNHNS, CDR2 SASEGT. The ends were cut back, 7 bases at V and 2 bases at J, with 11 bases in the middle. DNA for the CDR3: TGTGCCAGCAAACAGGACTACAACACCGGGGAGCTGTTTTTT. It yields the protein CASKQDYNTGELFF.

The chain couples TRBV2 to TRBJ1-6, with unresolved D. Between the trimmed V and J ends, which lost 8 bases and 7 bases, there was a span of 15 bases. This CDR3 comprises 14 residues. Germline assignment: CDR1 SNHLY and CDR2 FYNNEI. The CDR3 coding sequence is TGTGCCAGCGCTTGGACCGACGGCAATTCACCCCTCCACTTT. Its protein product is CASAWTDGNSPLHF.

Ten or more counts support this clonotype. The chain uses TRBV6-5 and TRBJ2-5; D is tentatively TRBD1 or TRBD2 (5 bases each). V was pared by 7 bases and J by 4 bases, with 22 bases between. The germline V gene has CDR1 MNHEY and CDR2 SVGAGI. This CDR3 has 16 amino acids. In DNA, the CDR3 is TGTGCCAGCAACCTCAGGATCACGGGACGGGGAGAGACCCAGTACTTC. As protein: CASNLRITGRGETQYF.

This clonotype was detected ten times or more. The chain's CDR3 is CAWRGTRGMNTEAFF. CDR3 bases: TGTGCCTGGAGGGGGACGCGGGGAATGAACACTGAAGCTTTCTTT. The genes are TRBV30 and TRBJ1-1; D possibly corresponds to TRBD1 (5 bases). Germline V gene data show CDR1 as GTSNPN and CDR2 as SVGIG (reference sequence). The CDR3 spans 15 residues. Trimming shortened V by 3 bases and J by 0 bases, and 14 bases separated the two germline ends.

The rearrangement joins TRBV27 to TRBJ2-7; D gene unclear. Germline V gene data show CDR1 as MNHEY and CDR2 as SMNVEV (reference sequence). CDR3 length: 15 amino acids. Trimming cost V 8 bases and J 6 bases, with 23 bases left between them. The chain's CDR3 is CASLPKQRPPGEQYF. CDR3 bases: TGTGCCAGCCTCCCCAAACAGAGGCCGCCGGGCGAGCAGTACTTC.